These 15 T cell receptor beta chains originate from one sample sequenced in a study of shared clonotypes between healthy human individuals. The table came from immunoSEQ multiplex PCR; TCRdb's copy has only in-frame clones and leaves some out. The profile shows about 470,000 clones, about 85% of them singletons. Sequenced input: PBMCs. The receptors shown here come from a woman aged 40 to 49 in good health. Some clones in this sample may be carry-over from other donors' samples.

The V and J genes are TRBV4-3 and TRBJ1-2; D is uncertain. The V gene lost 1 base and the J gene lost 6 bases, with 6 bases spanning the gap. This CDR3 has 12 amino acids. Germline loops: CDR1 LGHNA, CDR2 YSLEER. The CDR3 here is CASSQGRDGYTF. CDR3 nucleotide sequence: TGCGCCAGCAGCCAAGGGAGGGATGGCTACACCTTC.

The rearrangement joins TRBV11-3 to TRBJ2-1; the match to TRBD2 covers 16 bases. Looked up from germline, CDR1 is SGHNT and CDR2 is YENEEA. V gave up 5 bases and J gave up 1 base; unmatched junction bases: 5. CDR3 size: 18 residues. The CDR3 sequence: CASSEGLAGGPSYNEQFF. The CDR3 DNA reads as TGTGCCAGCAGCGAGGGACTAGCGGGAGGGCCTTCCTACAATGAGCAGTTCTTC.

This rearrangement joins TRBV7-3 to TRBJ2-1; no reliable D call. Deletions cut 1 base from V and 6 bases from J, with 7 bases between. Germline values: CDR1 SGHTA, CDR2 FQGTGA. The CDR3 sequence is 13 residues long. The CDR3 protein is CASSLSFGNEQFF. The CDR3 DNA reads TGTGCCAGCAGCTTAAGTTTTGGCAATGAGCAGTTCTTC.

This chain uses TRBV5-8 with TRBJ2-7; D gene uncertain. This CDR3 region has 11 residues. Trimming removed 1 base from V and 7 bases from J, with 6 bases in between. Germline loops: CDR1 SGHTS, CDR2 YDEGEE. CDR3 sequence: CASSLFQEQYF. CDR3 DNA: TGTGCCAGCAGCTTGTTTCAAGAGCAGTACTTC. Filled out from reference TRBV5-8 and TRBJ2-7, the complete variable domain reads EAGVTQSPTHLIKTRGQQATLRCSPISGHTSVYWYQQALGLGLQFLLWYDEGEERNRGNFPPRFSGRQFPNYSSELNVNALELEDSALYLCASSLFQEQYFGPGTRLTVT.

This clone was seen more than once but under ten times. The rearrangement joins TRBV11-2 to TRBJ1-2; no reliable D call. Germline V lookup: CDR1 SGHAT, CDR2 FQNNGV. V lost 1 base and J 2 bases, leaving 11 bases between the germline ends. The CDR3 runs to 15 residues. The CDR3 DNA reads TGTGCCAGCAGCTTAGTCGGAGGTTGGAACTATGGCTACACCTTC. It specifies CASSLVGGWNYGYTF.

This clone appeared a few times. CDR3 sequence reads: CASSPGRYTGELFF. The CDR3 nucleotides read TGTGCCAGCAGCCCGGGACGATACACCGGGGAGCTGTTTTTT. The rearrangement joins TRBV28 to TRBJ2-2; D assignment may be TRBD1 or TRBD2 (5 bases each). Trimming left V 6 bases short and J 3 bases short, with 11 bases between. The CDR3 contains 14 residues. CDR1 is MDHEN and CDR2 is SYDVKM in the germline V gene.

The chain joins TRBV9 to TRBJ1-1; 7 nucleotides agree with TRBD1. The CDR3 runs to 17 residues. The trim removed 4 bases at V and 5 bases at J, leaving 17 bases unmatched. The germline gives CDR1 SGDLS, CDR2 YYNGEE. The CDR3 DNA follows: TGTGCCAGCAGCCCAAAACCGGTCGGGACAGTCAGAACTGAAGCTTTCTTT. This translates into CASSPKPVGTVRTEAFF.

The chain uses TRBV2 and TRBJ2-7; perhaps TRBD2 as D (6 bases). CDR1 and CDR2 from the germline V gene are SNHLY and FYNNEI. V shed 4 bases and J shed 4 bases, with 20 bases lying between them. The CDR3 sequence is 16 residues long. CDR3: CASSVEGGGVHYEQYF. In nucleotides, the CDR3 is TGTGCCAGCAGTGTTGAGGGCGGCGGGGTTCATTACGAGCAGTACTTC.

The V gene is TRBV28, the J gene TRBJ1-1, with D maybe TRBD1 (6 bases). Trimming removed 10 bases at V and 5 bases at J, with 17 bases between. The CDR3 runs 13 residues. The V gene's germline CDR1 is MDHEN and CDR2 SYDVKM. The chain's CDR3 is CATLQGWGTEAFF. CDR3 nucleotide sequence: TGTGCCACCCTACAGGGATGGGGGACTGAAGCTTTCTTT.

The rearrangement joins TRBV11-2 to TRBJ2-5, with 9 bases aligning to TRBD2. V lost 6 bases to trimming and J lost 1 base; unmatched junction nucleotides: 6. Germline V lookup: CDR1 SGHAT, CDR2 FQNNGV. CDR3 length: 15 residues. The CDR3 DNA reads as TGTGCCAGCAGGCGGGGGGGAGGGCCCCAAGAGACCCAGTACTTC. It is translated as CASRRGGGPQETQYF.

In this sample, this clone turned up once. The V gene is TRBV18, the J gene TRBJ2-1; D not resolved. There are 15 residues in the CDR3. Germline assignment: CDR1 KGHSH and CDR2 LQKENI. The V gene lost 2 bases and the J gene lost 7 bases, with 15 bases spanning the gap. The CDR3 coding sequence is TGTGCCAGCTCACCAGTCCCCCACCGAGAAAATGAGCAGTTCTTC. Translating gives CASSPVPHRENEQFF.

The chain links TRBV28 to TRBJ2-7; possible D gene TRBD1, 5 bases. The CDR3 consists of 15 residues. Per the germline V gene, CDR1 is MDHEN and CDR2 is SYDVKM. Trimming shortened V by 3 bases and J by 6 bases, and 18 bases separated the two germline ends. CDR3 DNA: TGTGCCAGCAGTTTCAGGGATTCGTCCATCTCCGAGCAGTACTTC. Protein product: CASSFRDSSISEQYF.

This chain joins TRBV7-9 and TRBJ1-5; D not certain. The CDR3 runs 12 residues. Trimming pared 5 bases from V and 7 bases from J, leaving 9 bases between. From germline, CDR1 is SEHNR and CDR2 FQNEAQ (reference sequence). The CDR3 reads CASSQGPQPQHF. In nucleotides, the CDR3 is TGTGCCAGCAGCCAAGGTCCCCAGCCCCAGCATTTT.

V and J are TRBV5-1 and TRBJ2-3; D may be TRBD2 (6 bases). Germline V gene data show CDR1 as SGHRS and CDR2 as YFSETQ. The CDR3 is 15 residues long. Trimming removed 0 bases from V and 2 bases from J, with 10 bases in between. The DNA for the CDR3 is TGCGCCAGCAGCTTGGGGCCGGGACTCACAGATACGCAGTATTTT. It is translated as CASSLGPGLTDTQYF.

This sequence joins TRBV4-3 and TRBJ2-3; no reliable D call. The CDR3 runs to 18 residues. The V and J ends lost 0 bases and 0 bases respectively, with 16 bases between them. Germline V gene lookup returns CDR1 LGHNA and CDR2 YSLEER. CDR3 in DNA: TGCGCCAGCAGCCAAGATCGGTTCCCGGATACGAGCACAGATACGCAGTATTTT. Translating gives CASSQDRFPDTSTDTQYF.